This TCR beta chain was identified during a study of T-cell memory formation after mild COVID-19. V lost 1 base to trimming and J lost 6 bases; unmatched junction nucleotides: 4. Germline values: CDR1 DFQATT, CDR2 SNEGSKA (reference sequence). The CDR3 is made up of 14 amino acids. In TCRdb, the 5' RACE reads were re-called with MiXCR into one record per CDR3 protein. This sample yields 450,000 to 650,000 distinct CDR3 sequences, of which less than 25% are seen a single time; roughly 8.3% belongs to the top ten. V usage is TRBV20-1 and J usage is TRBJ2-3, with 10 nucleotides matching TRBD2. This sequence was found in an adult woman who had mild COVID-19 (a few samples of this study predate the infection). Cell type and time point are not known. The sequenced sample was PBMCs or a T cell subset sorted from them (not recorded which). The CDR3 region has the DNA TGCAGTGCTAGAGGTCTAGCGGGAGTCGATACGCAGTATTTT. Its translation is CSARGLAGVDTQYF.